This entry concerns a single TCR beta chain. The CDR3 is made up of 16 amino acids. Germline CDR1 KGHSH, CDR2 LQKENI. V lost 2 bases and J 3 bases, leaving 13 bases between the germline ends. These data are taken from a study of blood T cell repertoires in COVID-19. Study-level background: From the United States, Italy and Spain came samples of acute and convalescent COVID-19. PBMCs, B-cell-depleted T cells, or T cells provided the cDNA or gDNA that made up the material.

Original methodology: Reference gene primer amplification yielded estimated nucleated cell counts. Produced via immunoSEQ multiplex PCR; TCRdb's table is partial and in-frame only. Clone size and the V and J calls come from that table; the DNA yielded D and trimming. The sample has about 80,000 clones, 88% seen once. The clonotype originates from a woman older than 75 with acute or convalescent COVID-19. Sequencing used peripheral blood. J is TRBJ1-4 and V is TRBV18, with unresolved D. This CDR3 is CASSPSGEPSNEKLFF. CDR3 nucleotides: TGTGCCAGCTCACCAAGCGGGGAGCCTTCTAATGAAAAACTGTTTTTT.